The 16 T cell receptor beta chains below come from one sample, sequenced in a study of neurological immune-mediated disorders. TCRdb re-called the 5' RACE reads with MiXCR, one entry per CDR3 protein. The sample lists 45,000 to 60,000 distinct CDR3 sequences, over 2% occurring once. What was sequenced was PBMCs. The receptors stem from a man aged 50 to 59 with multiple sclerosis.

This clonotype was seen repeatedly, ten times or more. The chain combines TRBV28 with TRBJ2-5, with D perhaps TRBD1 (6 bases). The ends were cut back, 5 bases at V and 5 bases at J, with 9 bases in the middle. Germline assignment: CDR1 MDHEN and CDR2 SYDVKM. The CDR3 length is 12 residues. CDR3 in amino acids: CASSDQGETQYF. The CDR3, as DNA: TGTGCCAGCAGTGACCAGGGGGAGACCCAGTACTTC.

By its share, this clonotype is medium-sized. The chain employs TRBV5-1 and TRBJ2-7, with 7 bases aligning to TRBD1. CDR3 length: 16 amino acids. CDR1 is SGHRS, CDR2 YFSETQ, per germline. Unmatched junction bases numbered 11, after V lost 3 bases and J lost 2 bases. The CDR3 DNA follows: TGCGCCAGCAGCTCGTTTACGACAGGGTCCCCCTACGAGCAGTACTTC. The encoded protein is CASSSFTTGSPYEQYF.

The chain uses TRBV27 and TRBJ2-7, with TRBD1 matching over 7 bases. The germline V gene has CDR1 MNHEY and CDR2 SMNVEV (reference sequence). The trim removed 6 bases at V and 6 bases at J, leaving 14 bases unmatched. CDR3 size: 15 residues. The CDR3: CASSLAWETGTEQYF. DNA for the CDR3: TGTGCCAGCAGCCTTGCCTGGGAGACAGGGACCGAGCAGTACTTC.

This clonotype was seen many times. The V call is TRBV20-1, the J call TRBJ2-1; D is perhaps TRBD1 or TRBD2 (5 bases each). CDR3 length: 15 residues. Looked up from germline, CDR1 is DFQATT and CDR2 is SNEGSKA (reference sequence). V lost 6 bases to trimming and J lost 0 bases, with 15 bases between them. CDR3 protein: CSATLAGSSYNEQFF. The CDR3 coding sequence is TGCAGTGCCACCCTAGCAGGGAGCTCCTACAATGAGCAGTTCTTC.

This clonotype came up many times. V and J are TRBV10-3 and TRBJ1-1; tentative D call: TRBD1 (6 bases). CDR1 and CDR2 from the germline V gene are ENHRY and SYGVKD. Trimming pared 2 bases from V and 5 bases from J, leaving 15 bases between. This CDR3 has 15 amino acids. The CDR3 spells CAISEKGHIGTEAFF. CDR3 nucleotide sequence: TGTGCCATCAGTGAGAAGGGACATATCGGGACTGAAGCTTTCTTT.

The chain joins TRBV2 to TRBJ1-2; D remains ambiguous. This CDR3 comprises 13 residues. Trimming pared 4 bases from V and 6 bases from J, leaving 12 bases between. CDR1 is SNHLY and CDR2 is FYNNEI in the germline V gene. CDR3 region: CASSGEVRDGYTF. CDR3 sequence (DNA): TGTGCCAGCAGTGGGGAGGTGAGAGATGGCTACACCTTC. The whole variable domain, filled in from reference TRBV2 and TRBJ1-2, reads EPEVTQTPSHQVTQMGQEVILRCVPISNHLYFYWYRQILGQKVEFLVSFYNNEISEKSEIFDDQFSVERPDGSNFTLKIRSTKLEDSAMYFCASSGEVRDGYTFGSGTRLTVV.

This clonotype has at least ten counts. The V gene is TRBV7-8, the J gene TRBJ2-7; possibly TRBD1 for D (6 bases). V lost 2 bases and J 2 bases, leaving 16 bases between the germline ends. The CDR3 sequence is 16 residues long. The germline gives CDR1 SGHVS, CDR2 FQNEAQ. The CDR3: CASSLRSGQLAYEQYF. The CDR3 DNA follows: TGTGCCAGCAGCTTACGGTCGGGACAATTAGCCTACGAGCAGTACTTC.

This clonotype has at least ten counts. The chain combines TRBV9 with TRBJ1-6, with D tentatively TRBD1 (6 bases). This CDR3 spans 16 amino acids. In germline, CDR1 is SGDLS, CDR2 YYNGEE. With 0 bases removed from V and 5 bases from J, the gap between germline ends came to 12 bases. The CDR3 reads CASSVAGGANNSPLHF. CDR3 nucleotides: TGTGCCAGCAGCGTAGCGGGGGGCGCCAATAATTCACCCCTCCACTTT.

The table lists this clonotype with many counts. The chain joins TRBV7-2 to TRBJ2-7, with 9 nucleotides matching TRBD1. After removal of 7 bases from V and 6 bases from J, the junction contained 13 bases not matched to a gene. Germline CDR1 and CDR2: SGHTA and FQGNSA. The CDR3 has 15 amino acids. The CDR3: CASTPSGTGNPEQYF. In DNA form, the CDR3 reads TGTGCCAGCACCCCAAGCGGGACAGGGAACCCCGAGCAGTACTTC.

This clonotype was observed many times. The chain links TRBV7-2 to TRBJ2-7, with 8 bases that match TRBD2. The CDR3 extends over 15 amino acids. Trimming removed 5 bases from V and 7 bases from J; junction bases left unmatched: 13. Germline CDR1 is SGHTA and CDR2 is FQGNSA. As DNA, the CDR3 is TGTGCCAGCAGCCCCTTTGCGGGGGGCCTGGGGGAGCAGTACTTC. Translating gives CASSPFAGGLGEQYF.

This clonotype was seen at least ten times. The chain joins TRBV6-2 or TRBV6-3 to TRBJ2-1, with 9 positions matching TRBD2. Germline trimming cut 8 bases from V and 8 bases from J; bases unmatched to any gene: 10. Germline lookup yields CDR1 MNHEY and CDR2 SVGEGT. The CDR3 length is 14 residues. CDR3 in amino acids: CASQLAGGPHEQFF. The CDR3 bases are TGTGCCAGCCAGCTGGCGGGGGGGCCCCATGAGCAGTTCTTC.

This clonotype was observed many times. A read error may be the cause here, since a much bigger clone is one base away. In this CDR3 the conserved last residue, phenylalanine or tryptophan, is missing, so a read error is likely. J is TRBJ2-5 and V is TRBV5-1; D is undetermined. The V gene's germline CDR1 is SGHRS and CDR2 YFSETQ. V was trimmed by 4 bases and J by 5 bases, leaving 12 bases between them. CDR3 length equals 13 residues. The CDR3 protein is CASSPVGKETQYC. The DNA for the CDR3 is TGCGCCAGCAGCCCGGTAGGAAAGGAGACCCAGTACTGC.

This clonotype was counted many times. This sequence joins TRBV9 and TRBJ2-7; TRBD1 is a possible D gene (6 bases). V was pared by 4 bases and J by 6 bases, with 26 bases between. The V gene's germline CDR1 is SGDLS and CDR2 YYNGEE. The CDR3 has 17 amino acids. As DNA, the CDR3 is TGTGCCAGCAGCCCTCACATCCTAGGGACAAGTCTTAGCGAGCAGTACTTC. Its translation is CASSPHILGTSLSEQYF.

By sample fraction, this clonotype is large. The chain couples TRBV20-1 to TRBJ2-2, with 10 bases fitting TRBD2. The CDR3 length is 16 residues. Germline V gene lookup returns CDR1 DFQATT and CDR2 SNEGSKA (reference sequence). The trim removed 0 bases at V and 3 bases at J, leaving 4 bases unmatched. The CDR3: CSARDDSGGDTGELFF. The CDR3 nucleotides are TGCAGTGCTAGAGATGACAGCGGGGGGGACACCGGGGAGCTGTTTTTT.

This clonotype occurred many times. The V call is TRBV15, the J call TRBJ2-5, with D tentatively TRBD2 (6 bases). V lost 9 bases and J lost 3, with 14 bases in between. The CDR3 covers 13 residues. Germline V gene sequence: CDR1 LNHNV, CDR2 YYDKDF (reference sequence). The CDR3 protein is CATSRGRKETQYF. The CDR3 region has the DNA TGTGCCACGTCCCGGGGGAGAAAAGAGACCCAGTACTTC.

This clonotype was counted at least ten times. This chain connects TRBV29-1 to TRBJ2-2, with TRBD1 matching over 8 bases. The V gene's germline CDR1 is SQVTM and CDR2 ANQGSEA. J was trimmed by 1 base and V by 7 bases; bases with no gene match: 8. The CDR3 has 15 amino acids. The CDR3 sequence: CSAKDRAENTGELFF. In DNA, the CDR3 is TGCAGCGCCAAGGACAGGGCGGAGAACACCGGGGAGCTGTTTTTT.